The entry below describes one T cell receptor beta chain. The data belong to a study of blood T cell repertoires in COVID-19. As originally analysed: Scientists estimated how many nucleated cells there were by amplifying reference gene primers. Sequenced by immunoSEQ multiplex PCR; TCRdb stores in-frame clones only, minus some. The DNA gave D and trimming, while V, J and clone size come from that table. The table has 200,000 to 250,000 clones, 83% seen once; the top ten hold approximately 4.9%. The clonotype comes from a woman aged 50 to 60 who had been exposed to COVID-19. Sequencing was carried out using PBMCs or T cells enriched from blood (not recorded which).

The CDR3, as DNA: TGTGCCAGCAGTAGTGGAGGCCCCGAGCAGTACTTC. Translating gives CASSSGGPEQYF. The chain has TRBV6-5 and TRBJ2-7, with D perhaps matching TRBD2 (5 bases). Trimming pared 5 bases from V and 6 bases from J, leaving 11 bases between. The CDR3 has 12 residues. The germline CDR1 and CDR2 sequences are MNHEY and SVGAGI.